Described below is a single T cell receptor (beta chain) sequence and its context. The target antigen is unknown. The data stem from a study of response to subunit inactivated influenza vaccine. Study-level results: Few new T cells, the authors suggested, are recruited by each seasonal influenza vaccination.

Trimming cost V 4 bases and J 3 bases; bases outside gene matches: 12. The CDR3 totals 17 residues. The V gene's germline CDR1 is LGHDT and CDR2 YNNKEL (reference sequence). Via MiXCR, TCRdb re-called the RT-PCR reads, giving one row per CDR3 protein. Of around 540,000 distinct CDR3 sequences in the sample, about 12% are singletons; the top ten hold approximately 10%. The clonotype comes from a man in his fifties who received an inactivated influenza vaccine. The rearrangement links TRBV3-1 to TRBJ2-5; TRBD2 matches 9 bases. Specimen: PBMCs from blood, collected on the day of vaccination. The CDR3 DNA follows: TGTGCCAGCAGCCGGGGGTCTGGTAGCGGGGGAAAAGAGACCCAGTACTTC. This translates into CASSRGSGSGGKETQYF.